This T cell receptor beta chain originates from a study of cytomegalovirus exposure and HLA in healthy donors. Findings of the study overall: In vitro experiments confirmed that three CMV-associated chains were specific for CMV antigens.

Among the 110 or so subjects of the validation cohort, separate from the roughly 700-subject first cohort, were the donors. V shed 2 bases and J 7 bases; nucleotides not matched to a gene: 7. CDR3 length: 15 amino acids. The germline CDR1 and CDR2 sequences are SGHTA and FQGNSA. Assay: immunoSEQ multiplex PCR; the TCRdb copy retains only in-frame clones and omits some. The data hold around 99,000 clones, with approximately 91% observed a single time. With regard to this clone: The antigen is undetermined.

This clonotype originated in a woman between 18 and 29 years old in good health and CMV-seronegative. This chain uses TRBV7-2 with TRBJ2-1; 8 positions agree with TRBD2. The sequenced sample was PBMCs. The CDR3 DNA reads TGTGCCAGCAGCTTATTCGGGGGGGTTTATAATGAGCAGTTCTTC. Translated, it gives CASSLFGGVYNEQFF.